The 20 T cell receptor beta chains in this list originate from one sample, sequenced in a study of regulatory T cells in long-lasting Graves disease (dated by TCRdb to about 2021). The sample's time point label, decoded: newly diagnosed GD, antithyroid drugs for less than 3 months. For both TCR sequencing and RNA sequencing, RNA was extracted from PBMCs in TRIzol. Libraries came from multiplex PCR. TCRdb records Illumina HiSeq 4000 as the sequencer. TCR beta libraries were built with iRepertoire HTBI primers and Arm-PCR amplification of CDR3 regions. TCRdb trimmed the raw reads at Q25, called clones with MiXCR and kept productive beta chains. Entries are consolidated by CDR3 protein sequence, retaining the most common genes and DNA. The sample table holds around 460,000 distinct CDR3 sequences, of which around 13% were seen once. Approximately 19% of the sample goes to the ten largest clones. These records were also assigned to another study, of T cells in Graves' hyperthyroidism and ophthalmopathy.

The material sequenced was peripheral blood mononuclear cells (PBMCs), taken at new diagnosis, from a patient treated with antithyroid drugs. Receptor source: a woman between 45 and 60 years old with Graves disease. Donor details come from another sample of the same person, matched by shared clones.

The chain carries TRBV5-6 and TRBJ2-1; the match to TRBD2 covers 11 bases. Trimming cost V 4 bases and J 1 base; bases outside gene matches: 10. Germline V gene lookup returns CDR1 SGHDT and CDR2 YYEEEE. This CDR3 comprises 18 residues. CDR3 coding DNA: TGTGCCAGCAGCACCCCCACTAGCGGGAGTGGATCCTACAATGAGCAGTTCTTC. This sequence encodes CASSTPTSGSGSYNEQFF.

This clonotype was seen at least ten times. The gene calls are TRBV7-2 and TRBJ2-3, with D perhaps matching TRBD2 (6 bases). CDR1 SGHTA and CDR2 FQGNSA come from the germline V gene. V was trimmed by 3 bases and J by 2 bases, leaving 15 bases between them. The CDR3 spans 16 residues. The CDR3 reads CASSFLAFGTTDTQYF. CDR3 DNA: TGTGCCAGCAGCTTTCTAGCGTTCGGGACCACAGATACGCAGTATTTT.

This clonotype was counted many times. The chain links TRBV27 to TRBJ1-5; D is unclear. CDR3 length equals 15 residues. The ends were cut back, 4 bases at V and 0 bases at J, with 10 bases in the middle. CDR1 and CDR2 (germline): MNHEY, SMNVEV (reference sequence). The CDR3 DNA is TGTGCCAGCAGTTACGAGGGATATAGCAATCAGCCCCAGCATTTT. Translated: CASSYEGYSNQPQHF.

There are many counts of this clonotype. The genes are TRBV7-2 and TRBJ2-3; 7 nucleotides match TRBD1. Per germline, CDR1 SGHTA and CDR2 FQGNSA. V was clipped by 3 bases and J by 2 bases; unmatched bases: 14. CDR3 length: 18 residues. This CDR3 reads CASSFRTGASYFTDTQYF. The DNA of the CDR3 is TGTGCCAGCAGCTTTAGGACAGGCGCCAGCTACTTCACAGATACGCAGTATTTT.

This chain joins TRBV20-1 and TRBJ1-4, with 8 positions matching TRBD1. After removal of 1 base from V and 3 bases from J, the junction contained 1 base not matched to a gene. The germline V gene has CDR1 DFQATT and CDR2 SNEGSKA (reference sequence). CDR3 length equals 14 residues. CDR3 sequence: CSARVDRANEKLFF. CDR3 bases: TGCAGTGCTAGAGTGGACAGGGCTAATGAAAAACTGTTTTTT.

The V gene is TRBV3-1, the J gene TRBJ2-5; no firm D call. The germline CDR1 and CDR2 sequences are LGHDT and YNNKEL (reference sequence). The CDR3 is made up of 14 amino acids. Trimming removed 0 bases from V and 6 bases from J, with 11 bases in between. The CDR3 loop is CASSQEVGMKTQYF. CDR3 coding DNA: TGTGCCAGCAGCCAAGAAGTGGGGATGAAGACCCAGTACTTC.

At least ten counts were recorded for this clonotype. This sequence joins TRBV12-3 or TRBV12-4 and TRBJ2-3, with D unresolved. Between the trimmed V and J ends, which lost 5 bases and 0 bases, there was a span of 9 bases. There are 14 residues in the CDR3. In nucleotides, the CDR3 is TGTGCCAGCAGTCTAATCGGGAGCACAGATACGCAGTATTTT. Translated: CASSLIGSTDTQYF.

V usage is TRBV7-9 and J usage is TRBJ2-1; TRBD2 matches 8 bases. Per the germline V gene, CDR1 is SEHNR and CDR2 is FQNEAQ (reference sequence). CDR3 size: 16 residues. The V segment lost 4 bases and the J segment 7 bases; nucleotides outside the gene matches: 12. The CDR3 DNA is TGTGCCAGCAGCTGGACCCCCGGACTAGCCAGGAATGAGCAGTTCTTC. Translation gives CASSWTPGLARNEQFF.

This clonotype was observed many times. This chain joins TRBV28 and TRBJ2-5, with 8 bases that match TRBD1. Per the germline V gene, CDR1 is MDHEN and CDR2 is SYDVKM. Trimming cost V 6 bases and J 4 bases; bases outside gene matches: 7. CDR3 length: 14 residues. Here the CDR3 DNA reads TGTGCCAGCAGGACAGGGGTTCGGCCAGAGACCCAGTACTTC. It specifies CASRTGVRPETQYF.

Details on this clonotype: This may come from a read error, since a much larger clone is one base off. The genes are TRBV28 and TRBJ2-3; no reliable D call. CDR1 and CDR2 (germline): MDHEN, SYDVKM. This CDR3 has 13 amino acids. V lost 8 bases and J 11 bases, leaving 20 bases between the germline ends. CDR3 loop: CASRRLVVGMQYF. CDR3 DNA sequence: TGTGCCAGCCGAAGGCTAGTAGTTGGGATGCAGTATTTT.

The V and J genes are TRBV27 and TRBJ1-2; D might be TRBD1 (6 bases). The CDR3 consists of 16 residues. Per germline, CDR1 MNHEY and CDR2 SMNVEV (reference sequence). V lost 6 bases and J lost 5, with 22 bases in between. CDR3 nucleotides: TGTGCCAGCAGCAGTAGGGTCATAGGGGGGCGTTATGGCTACACCTTC. Translation gives CASSSRVIGGRYGYTF.

V and J are TRBV10-3 and TRBJ2-7; 12 bases match TRBD1. The CDR3 runs 13 residues. The J segment lost 5 bases and the V segment lost 6 bases, leaving 2 bases of the junction unmatched. Germline loops: CDR1 ENHRY, CDR2 SYGVKD. CDR3 in amino acids: CAIRGQGADEQYF. The CDR3 DNA reads as TGTGCCATCAGGGGACAGGGGGCGGACGAGCAGTACTTC.

In this sample, this clonotype turned up a few times. This chain connects TRBV7-9 to TRBJ1-3, with D tentatively TRBD1 (5 bases). In germline, CDR1 is SEHNR, CDR2 FQNEAQ (reference sequence). The CDR3 contains 16 residues. Trimming left V 1 base short and J 1 base short, with 11 bases between. CDR3 nucleotides: TGTGCCAGCAGCTTAGGACAGTCAACATCTGGAAACACCATATATTTT. As protein: CASSLGQSTSGNTIYF.

The chain combines TRBV12-3 or TRBV12-4 with TRBJ1-2; D unclear. The CDR3 is made up of 12 amino acids. V lost 7 bases and J lost 4, with 10 bases in between. CDR3 loop: CASKGFGYGYTF. The CDR3 DNA follows: TGTGCCAGCAAGGGATTCGGCTATGGCTACACCTTC.

This clonotype has a count of ten or more. This chain joins TRBV7-2 and TRBJ2-1, with TRBD1 identical over 10 bases. The length of the CDR3 is 17 residues. CDR1 and CDR2 (germline): SGHTA, FQGNSA. Trimming removed 1 base from V and 5 bases from J; junction bases left unmatched: 8. CDR3 sequence reads: CASSLVGVGQGNNEQFF. The CDR3 DNA is TGTGCCAGCAGCTTAGTGGGCGTGGGACAGGGGAACAATGAGCAGTTCTTC.

This clonotype was seen at least ten times. The rearrangement uses TRBV2 and TRBJ2-7, with unresolved D. Per germline, CDR1 SNHLY and CDR2 FYNNEI. CDR3 length: 10 amino acids. With 11 bases removed from V and 3 bases from J, the gap between germline ends came to 8 bases. The CDR3 sequence is CAAGFYEQYF. CDR3 DNA: TGTGCCGCAGGATTCTACGAGCAGTACTTC.

This clonotype appeared a few times. The chain recombines TRBV30 with TRBJ2-4, with D possibly being TRBD1 or TRBD2 (5 bases each). The CDR3 totals 13 residues. Trimming removed 0 bases from V and 8 bases from J, with 11 bases in between. Germline-derived CDR1 and CDR2 are GTSNPN and SVGIG (reference sequence). CDR3 nucleotides: TGTGCCTGGAGTGTACGAGGGGCAGACATTCAGTACTTC. Its protein is CAWSVRGADIQYF.

This clonotype has only a few counts. The rearrangement links TRBV12-3 or TRBV12-4 to TRBJ2-4, with a weak D call TRBD2 (6 bases). Trimming took 0 bases from V and 9 from J, leaving 12 bases between them. CDR3 size: 14 residues. The CDR3 nucleotides are TGTGCCAGCAGTTTAGCGCGGGGACGGACCATTCAGTACTTC. Amino acid sequence: CASSLARGRTIQYF.

This clonotype has at least ten counts. The V and J genes are TRBV10-2 and TRBJ2-7, with 7 bases aligning to TRBD1. The CDR3 contains 14 residues. V lost 4 bases, J lost 3 bases, and 6 bases stayed unmatched. Germline V gene data show CDR1 as WSHSY and CDR2 as SAAADI. CDR3 sequence (DNA): TGCGCCAGCAGTGTTGGGACAGAAGTCTACGAGCAGTACTTC. Its translation: CASSVGTEVYEQYF.

In the case of this clonotype: A single base separates this from a much larger clone, so it may be a read error. The chain employs TRBV20-1 and TRBJ2-1; D is unresolved. The CDR3 totals 11 residues. Germline CDR1 DFQATT, CDR2 SNEGSKA (reference sequence). V was clipped by 3 bases and J by 10 bases, with 10 bases between them. CDR3 nucleotide sequence: TGCAGTGCTAGGATACTCCAGGAGCAGTTCTTC. As protein: CSARILQEQFF.